This entry concerns a single T cell receptor beta chain. The CDR3 is made up of 14 amino acids. The germline V gene encodes CDR1 LGHNT and CDR2 FRNRAP. With V trimmed by 7 bases and J by 3 bases, 5 bases remained unmatched. The entry originates in a study of Ad26.COV2.S vaccination and SARS-CoV-2 variants. The repertoire was sequenced with immunoSEQ multiplex PCR; TCRdb's copy has only in-frame clones and lacks some. The sample lists a few hundred thousand clones; 87% were seen once. The treatment denotes: roughly 18 received Ad26.COV2.S at low or high dose, single or two shots; 5 received placebo; per-sample allocation not given. Repertoires come from day 63 after the first vaccine or placebo injection. It was an adult aged 18-55 years in Boston who was the donor. Participants' vaccine, an Ad26 vector, delivered Wuhan-strain SARS-CoV-2 spike.

The clonotype comes from a person aged 18-65 years who received the Ad26.COV2.S COVID-19 vaccine or a placebo. The chain is built from TRBV12-5 and TRBJ2-4; 8 bases are a match to TRBD2. Sample: peripheral blood, taken in a trial of Ad26.COV2.S vaccine versus placebo. The CDR3 protein is CASAVAGYKNIQYF. As DNA, the CDR3 is TGTGCTAGTGCCGTAGCGGGGTACAAAAACATTCAGTACTTC. Based on the CDR3 plus reference TRBV12-5 and TRBJ2-4, the full variable domain is DARVTQTPRHKVTEMGQEVTMRCQPILGHNTVFWYRQTMMQGLELLAYFRNRAPLDDSGMPKDRFSAEMPDATLATLKIQPSEPRDSAVYFCASAVAGYKNIQYFGAGTRLSVL.